The source of this TCR beta chain is a study of blood T cell repertoires in COVID-19. The wider study: The United States, Italy and Spain supplied acute and convalescent COVID-19 samples. T cells, B-cell-depleted T cells, or PBMCs supplied cDNA or gDNA.

The CDR3 is 13 amino acids. In germline, CDR1 is SNHLY, CDR2 FYNNEI. V was shortened by 8 bases and J by 7 bases, with 15 bases between the two germline ends. As handled by the study authors: Quantification of nucleated cells was approximated via reference gene primer amplification. Clones were sequenced by immunoSEQ multiplex PCR, and TCRdb holds only the in-frame ones, with some missing. V and J calls plus clone size are reproduced from that table; the DNA served to infer D and trimming. The table lists 35,000 to 45,000 clones, around 74% of them singletons, with around 20% in the top ten. Sequencing was performed on peripheral blood. The chain combines TRBV2 with TRBJ1-5; a possible D gene is TRBD1 (5 bases). The TCR comes from a man in his 70s with acute or convalescent COVID-19. CDR3 amino acids: CASSPIGAQPQHF. The DNA of the CDR3 is TGTGCCAGCTCCCCGATAGGGGCCCAGCCCCAGCATTTT.